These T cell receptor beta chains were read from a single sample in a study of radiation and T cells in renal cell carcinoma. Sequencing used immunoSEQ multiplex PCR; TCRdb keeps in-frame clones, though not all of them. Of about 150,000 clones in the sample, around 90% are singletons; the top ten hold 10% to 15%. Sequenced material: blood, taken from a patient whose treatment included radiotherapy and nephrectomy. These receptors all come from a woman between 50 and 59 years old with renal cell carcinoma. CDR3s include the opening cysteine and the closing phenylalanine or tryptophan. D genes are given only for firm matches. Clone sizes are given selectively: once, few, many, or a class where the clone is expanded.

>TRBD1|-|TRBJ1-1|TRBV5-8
TGTGCCAGCAGCTCGGGACAGGGGGCTCGAACTGAAGCTTTCTTT
CASSSGQGARTEAFF
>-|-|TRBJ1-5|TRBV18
TGTGCCAGCTCAGGGGACCAAAATCAGCCCCAGCATTTT
CASSGDQNQPQHF
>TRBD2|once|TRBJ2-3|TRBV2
TGTGCCAGCAGTGAAGGGGCTAGCGGGGGGGCCCGGGATACGCAGTATTTT
CASSEGASGGARDTQYF
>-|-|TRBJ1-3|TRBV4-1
TGCGCCAGCAGCCAGGCAGCTATCGGGCCTGGAAACACCATATATTTT
CASSQAAIGPGNTIYF
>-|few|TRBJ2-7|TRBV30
TGTGCCTGGAGTGTGAACCGTTTTTCCGAGCAGTACTTC
CAWSVNRFSEQYF
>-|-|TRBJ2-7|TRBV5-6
TGTGCCAGCAGCTTGTACCTGGGAGCCTACGAGCAGTACTTC
CASSLYLGAYEQYF
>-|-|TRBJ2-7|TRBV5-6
TGTGCCAGCAGCTTGGAGCATCCCCGGGGGTACTACGAGCAGTACTTC
CASSLEHPRGYYEQYF
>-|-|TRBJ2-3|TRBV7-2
TGTGCCAGCAGCTTAGGGGGGGGGCGCACAGATACGCAGTATTTT
CASSLGGGRTDTQYF
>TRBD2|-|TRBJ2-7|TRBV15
TGTGCCACCAGCAGAGGAGGGGCTAGCGGGGGGAACGAGCAGTACTTC
CATSRGGASGGNEQYF
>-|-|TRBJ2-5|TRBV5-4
TGTGCCAGCAGCTTAGGGGGGGAGCGTAAGACCCAGTACTTC
CASSLGGERKTQYF
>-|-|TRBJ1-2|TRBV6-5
TGTGCCAGCAGCCGCAGGGTGAACTATGGCTACACCTTC
CASSRRVNYGYTF
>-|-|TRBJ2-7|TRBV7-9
TGTGCCAGCAGCTTGGGCCTGGGGCAGTACTTC
CASSLGLGQYF
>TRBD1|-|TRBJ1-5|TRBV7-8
TGTGCCAGCACCTCGGACAGGAATAATCAGCCCCAGCATTTT
CASTSDRNNQPQHF
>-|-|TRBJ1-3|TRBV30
TGTGCCTGTCAGTGGGGACCAACATTATCTGGAAACACCATATATTTT
CACQWGPTLSGNTIYF
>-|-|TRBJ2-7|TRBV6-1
TGTGCCAGCAGTCAACAGGTCGGGGCTTTCTACGAGCAGTACTTC
CASSQQVGAFYEQYF
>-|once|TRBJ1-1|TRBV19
TGTGCCAGTGGGCTTATCGACAGGAACACTGAAGCTTTCTTT
CASGLIDRNTEAFF
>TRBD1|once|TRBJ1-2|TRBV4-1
TGCGCCAGCAGCCAAGGACGGACAGGAGACTATGGCTACACCTTC
CASSQGRTGDYGYTF
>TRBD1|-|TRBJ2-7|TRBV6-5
TGTGCCAGCAGTCCCGGGACAGGGACCGAGCAGTACTTC
CASSPGTGTEQYF
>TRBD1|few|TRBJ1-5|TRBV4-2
TGTGCCAGCAGCCCCACAGGGGACAGTCAGCCCCAGCATTTT
CASSPTGDSQPQHF
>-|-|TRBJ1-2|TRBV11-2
TGTGCCAGCAGCATCGGGAGGGGAGAGGGTGGCTACACCTTC
CASSIGRGEGGYTF
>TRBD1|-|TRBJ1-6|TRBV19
TGTGCCAGTAGTGCCCGTATGGGACAGGGAGCCTCACCCCTCCACTTT
CASSARMGQGASPLHF
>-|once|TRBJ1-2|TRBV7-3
TGTGCCAGCAGCTTAACTCTAATCCACTATGGCTACACCTTC
CASSLTLIHYGYTF
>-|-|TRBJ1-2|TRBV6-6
TGTGCCAGCAGTTACTCGAGCAGCCCCACTTCTGGCTACACCTTC
CASSYSSSPTSGYTF
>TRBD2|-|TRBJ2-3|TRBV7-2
TGTGCCAGCAGCCTTCGACTAGCGGGAGGGGGCACAGATACGCAGTATTTT
CASSLRLAGGGTDTQYF
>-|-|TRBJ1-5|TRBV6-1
TGTGCCAGCAGGGCCAATCAGCCCCAGCATTTT
CASRANQPQHF
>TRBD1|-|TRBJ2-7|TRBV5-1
TGCGCCAGCAGCTACCAGGGACAGGGTTTCGACGAGCAGTACTTC
CASSYQGQGFDEQYF
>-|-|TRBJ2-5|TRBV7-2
TGTGCCAGCAGCTTAGCTGGATTTCGGGAGACCCAGTACTTC
CASSLAGFRETQYF
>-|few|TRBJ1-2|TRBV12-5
TGTGCTAGTGGTCCGCCGACAGAAATATATGGCTACACCTTC
CASGPPTEIYGYTF
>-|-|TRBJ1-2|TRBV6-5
TGTGCCAGCAGTTACGGGGGGCAGTATGGCTACACCTTC
CASSYGGQYGYTF
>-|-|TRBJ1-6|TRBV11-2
TGTGCCAGCAGCCGGGACGGCCGCCGCTCCTATAATTCACCCCTCCACTTT
CASSRDGRRSYNSPLHF
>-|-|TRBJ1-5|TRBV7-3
TGTGCCAGCAGCTTAAGGTGGGGGGAGCCCCAGCATTTT
CASSLRWGEPQHF
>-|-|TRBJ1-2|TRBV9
TGTGCCAGCAGCGTAGGTCCCGAGGGCTATGGCTACACCTTC
CASSVGPEGYGYTF
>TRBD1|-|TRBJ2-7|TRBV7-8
TGTGCCAGCAGCGAGGGGACAGGGGCCCTCTCCTACGAGCAGTACTTC
CASSEGTGALSYEQYF
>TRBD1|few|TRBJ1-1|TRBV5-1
TGCGCCAGCAGCCCCGACAGGGTAGGATCTGAAGCTTTCTTT
CASSPDRVGSEAFF
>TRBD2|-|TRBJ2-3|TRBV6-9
TGTGCCAGGGCGCTAGCGGGGGTCAGGAGCACAGATACGCAGTATTTT
CARALAGVRSTDTQYF
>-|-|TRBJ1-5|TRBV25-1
TGTGCCAGCAGTGAAAGCTCGGGACCAGGGAATCAGCCCCAGCATTTT
CASSESSGPGNQPQHF
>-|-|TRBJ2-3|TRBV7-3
TGTGCCAGCAGGGCTATGGCGGGAAGGAGGACAGATACGCAGTATTTT
CASRAMAGRRTDTQYF
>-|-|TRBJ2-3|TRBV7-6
TGTGCCAGCAGCTTCGCTAGCGCAGATACGCAGTATTTT
CASSFASADTQYF
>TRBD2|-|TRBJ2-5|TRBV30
TGTGCCTGGAATCCGCAGACTAGCGGGGGGACCGAAGAGACCCAGTACTTC
CAWNPQTSGGTEETQYF
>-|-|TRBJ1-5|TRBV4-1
TGCGCCAGCAGCCAAGATTATAGGAGCAATCAGCCCCAGCATTTT
CASSQDYRSNQPQHF
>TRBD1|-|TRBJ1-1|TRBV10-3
TGTGCCACGGAGATGACAGGGAGAGACACTGAAGCTTTCTTT
CATEMTGRDTEAFF
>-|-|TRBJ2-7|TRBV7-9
TGTGCCAGCAGTTATGGCGCCTCCTACGAGCAGTACTTC
CASSYGASYEQYF
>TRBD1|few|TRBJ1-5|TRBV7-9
TGTGCCAGCAGCTTACACAGGGGGGCAGATAGCAATCAGCCCCAGCATTTT
CASSLHRGADSNQPQHF
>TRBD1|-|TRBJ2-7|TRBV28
TGTGCCAGCAGTCGGGACAGCCCCTACGAGCAGTACTTC
CASSRDSPYEQYF
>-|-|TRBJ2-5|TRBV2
TGTGCCAGCAGTGGGGTGGGTCCCCAACAGTACTTC
CASSGVGPQQYF
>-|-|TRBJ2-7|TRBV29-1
TGCAGCGTGACCCAGGGTTACGAGCAGTACTTC
CSVTQGYEQYF
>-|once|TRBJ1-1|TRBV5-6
TGTGCCAGCAGCCCCAAAGGACCGGTCATGGCTTTCTTT
CASSPKGPVMAFF
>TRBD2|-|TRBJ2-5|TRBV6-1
TGTGCCAGCAATCAACTAGCGGGGGGTTGGACCCAGTACTTC
CASNQLAGGWTQYF
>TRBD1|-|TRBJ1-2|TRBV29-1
TGCAGCGTGACGGGACAGGATCGTCTTAACTATGGCTACACCTTC
CSVTGQDRLNYGYTF
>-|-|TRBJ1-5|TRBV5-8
TGTGCCAGCAGTCTGAGCAATCAGCCCCAGCATTTT
CASSLSNQPQHF
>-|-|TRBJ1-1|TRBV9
TGTGCCAGCAGCGAGTCCCACAGGGACACTGAAGCTTTCTTT
CASSESHRDTEAFF
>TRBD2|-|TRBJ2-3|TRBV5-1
TGCGCCAGCAGCCCGGGAGGGGGTTCCGCAGATACGCAGTATTTT
CASSPGGGSADTQYF
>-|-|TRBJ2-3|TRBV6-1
TGTGCCAGCAGTGGTGTTGGAGGGCGCACAGATACGCAGTATTTT
CASSGVGGRTDTQYF
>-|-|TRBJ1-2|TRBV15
TGTGCCACCAGCAGAGGGGTAGAGGGGATTGGCTACACCTTC
CATSRGVEGIGYTF
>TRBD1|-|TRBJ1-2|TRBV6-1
TGTGCCAGCAGTCAGAGGGACAGGGGAAACTATGGCTACACCTTC
CASSQRDRGNYGYTF
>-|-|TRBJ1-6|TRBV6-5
TGTGCCAGCAGTTATCTACAGAGTGCCTATTCACCCCTCCACTTT
CASSYLQSAYSPLHF
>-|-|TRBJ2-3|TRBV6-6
TGTGCCAGCAGGGATATCGGGACCGGTACGCAGTATTTT
CASRDIGTGTQYF
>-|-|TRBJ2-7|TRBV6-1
TGTGCCAGCAGCGTCGACAGGTTCATGTACGAGCAGTACTTC
CASSVDRFMYEQYF
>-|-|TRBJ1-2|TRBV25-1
TGTGCCAGCAGTGATTTCGGAACTGGCTACACCTTC
CASSDFGTGYTF